This T cell receptor beta chain was sequenced for a study of PD-L1 blockade in urothelial cancer. Study summary: Previous chemotherapy exposure amounted to 0 to 3 regimens for patients. Once treatment had started, blood was analyzed at 3 weeks (second dose) and again at 6 weeks.

Germline assignment: CDR1 SGHRS and CDR2 YFSETQ. The V segment lost 5 bases and the J segment 7 bases; nucleotides outside the gene matches: 12. The CDR3 consists of 15 residues. The cohort comprised individuals with locally advanced or metastatic urothelial carcinoma. TCRdb keeps only in-frame clones here, not all; method: immunoSEQ multiplex PCR. This sample has about 43,000 clones, with 85% to 90% found just once. The source is a woman between 55 and 75 years old with urothelial cancer. Sequenced here: PBMCs, sampled around atezolizumab (anti-PD-L1) treatment. The gene calls are TRBV5-1 and TRBJ2-3; 8 bases line up with TRBD2. CDR3 sequence: CASSLGTSDSHTQYF. Here the CDR3 DNA reads TGCGCCAGCAGTCTTGGGACTAGTGACTCTCATACGCAGTATTTT. Looking up the rest from reference TRBV5-1 and TRBJ2-3 gives the full variable domain: KAGVTQTPRYLIKTRGQQVTLSCSPISGHRSVSWYQQTPGQGLQFLFEYFSETQRNKGNFPGRFSGRQFSNSRSEMNVSTLELGDSALYLCASSLGTSDSHTQYFGPGTRLTVL.